The rows below give T cell receptor beta chains drawn from one sample of a study of T cell responses to AZD1222 COVID-19 vaccine. The method was immunoSEQ multiplex PCR; TCRdb's version includes in-frame clones alone and lacks a portion of them. The table shows under 70,000 clones, with approximately 79% occurring only once. The specimen was peripheral blood, collected on day 0 of MenACWY control vaccination. Source of these receptors: an adult in good health. Each CDR3 is given with its conserved first and last residue. A D gene is named only where the DNA matches it firmly. Size tells how often a clone was seen (once, few, many) or the class of an expanded clone, and some rows leave it out.

d_call	v_call	clone_size	j_call	cdr3_aa	cdr3_nt
TRBD1	TRBV19	-	TRBJ1-2	CASSSSGQGGNYGYTF	TGTGCCAGTAGTTCATCGGGACAGGGAGGGAACTATGGCTACACCTTC
-	TRBV19	-	TRBJ2-1	CASTNLGGDEQFF	TGTGCCAGTACCAACCTGGGGGGAGATGAGCAGTTCTTC
TRBD2	TRBV5-1	-	TRBJ2-6	CASSSGGAGSSGANVLTF	TGCGCCAGCAGCTCGGGAGGGGCGGGGTCCTCTGGGGCCAACGTCCTGACTTTC
TRBD1	TRBV10-3	-	TRBJ1-3	CAISESRTGEHTIYF	TGTGCCATCAGTGAGTCCCGGACAGGGGAACACACCATATATTTT
-	TRBV13	-	TRBJ1-6	CASSTNRDNSPLHF	TGTGCCAGCAGCACAAACAGGGATAATTCACCCCTCCACTTT
-	TRBV3-1/TRBV3-2	-	TRBJ1-1	CASSQGATEAFF	TGTGCCAGCAGCCAGGGAGCGACTGAAGCTTTCTTT
-	TRBV28	few	TRBJ2-3	CASSTDFGLSSTDTQYF	TGTGCCAGCAGCACCGACTTCGGACTCTCTAGCACAGATACGCAGTATTTT
TRBD2	TRBV2	-	TRBJ2-3	CAGSAGDTQYF	TGTGCCGGTTCAGCGGGGGATACGCAGTATTTT
-	TRBV12-3/TRBV12-4	once	TRBJ2-2	CASSRPAGELFF	TGTGCCAGCAGTCGACCCGCCGGGGAGCTGTTTTTT
-	TRBV10-3	few	TRBJ1-6	CAISESVEGNSPLHF	TGTGCCATCAGTGAGTCGGTGGAGGGAAATTCACCCCTCCACTTT
TRBD1	TRBV18	-	TRBJ1-2	CASSRADRGLDGYTF	TGTGCCAGCTCAAGAGCGGACAGGGGGCTGGATGGCTACACCTTC
-	TRBV5-1	-	TRBJ1-2	CASSLEANSYGYTF	TGCGCCAGCAGCTTGGAGGCCAACTCGTATGGCTACACCTTC
-	TRBV2	few	TRBJ1-4	CAIQRQTNEKLFF	TGTGCCATCCAAAGACAGACTAATGAAAAACTGTTTTTT
-	TRBV4-3	-	TRBJ2-1	CASSPLSGSYNEQFF	TGCGCCAGCAGTCCATTATCGGGCAGTTACAATGAGCAGTTCTTC
-	TRBV5-1	few	TRBJ2-3	CASSLVANPSTDTQYF	TGCGCCAGCAGCTTGGTGGCTAACCCTAGCACAGATACGCAGTATTTT
TRBD1	TRBV5-1	-	TRBJ1-1	CASRRLLDRGSRAFF	TGCGCCAGCCGCCGACTACTGGACAGGGGAAGTCGAGCTTTCTTT
TRBD1	TRBV6-1	-	TRBJ1-5	CASSEAMGRQGFGQPQHF	TGTGCCAGCAGTGAAGCGATGGGGAGACAGGGGTTTGGTCAGCCCCAGCATTTT
-	TRBV25-1	-	TRBJ2-7	CASSEGWPRDTYEQYF	TGTGCCAGCAGTGAGGGGTGGCCCCGGGACACCTACGAGCAGTACTTC
-	TRBV5-6	once	TRBJ1-1	CASSFTGMNTEAFF	TGTGCCAGCAGCTTTACAGGTATGAACACTGAAGCTTTCTTT
TRBD2	TRBV7-6	once	TRBJ2-1	CASSWTSGGGRNEQFF	TGTGCCAGCAGCTGGACTAGCGGGGGGGGTAGGAATGAGCAGTTCTTC
-	TRBV18	once	TRBJ2-7	CASSQIEQAGWSEQYF	TGTGCCAGCTCACAAATAGAACAAGCAGGGTGGAGCGAGCAGTACTTC
TRBD2	TRBV9	-	TRBJ2-5	CASSTGTSGVETQYF	TGTGCCAGCAGCACTGGGACTAGCGGGGTTGAGACCCAGTACTTC
-	TRBV30	-	TRBJ1-6	CAWKVGGANSPLHF	TGTGCCTGGAAGGTAGGGGGGGCAAATTCACCCCTCCACTTT
-	TRBV15	-	TRBJ1-4	CATSRAPRSLNEKLFF	TGTGCCACCAGCAGAGCGCCACGGTCTCTGAATGAAAAACTGTTTTTT
-	TRBV4-3	-	TRBJ2-1	CASSQDGAHNEQFF	TGCGCCAGCAGCCAAGACGGGGCCCACAATGAGCAGTTCTTC
-	TRBV20-1	-	TRBJ2-3	CSASKDTQYF	TGCAGTGCTAGTAAAGATACGCAGTATTTT
TRBD2	TRBV11-1	-	TRBJ2-2	CASSRGRTGELFF	TGTGCCAGCAGCCGCGGGAGGACCGGGGAGCTGTTTTTT
TRBD1	TRBV19	-	TRBJ1-5	CASRGQGQHQPQHF	TGTGCCAGCAGGGGACAGGGCCAGCATCAGCCCCAGCATTTT
-	TRBV19	-	TRBJ1-3	CASNLAGSGNTIYF	TGTGCCTCCAACCTGGCTGGGTCTGGAAACACCATATATTTT
-	TRBV7-8	-	TRBJ2-5	CASSPTLEETQYF	TGTGCCAGCAGCCCGACACTAGAAGAGACCCAGTACTTC
-	TRBV27	-	TRBJ2-6	CASSQFWASGANVLTF	TGTGCCAGCAGTCAGTTCTGGGCCTCTGGGGCCAACGTCCTGACTTTC
TRBD1	TRBV7-2	-	TRBJ2-6	CASSLDSRTGAPGANVLTF	TGTGCCAGCAGCTTAGATTCCAGGACAGGGGCGCCCGGGGCCAACGTCCTGACTTTC
-	TRBV7-2	once	TRBJ2-2	CASSLHRAPSGGELFF	TGTGCCAGCAGCCTACACAGGGCGCCCAGTGGCGGGGAGCTGTTTTTT
-	TRBV2	-	TRBJ2-7	CASSERGYYEQYF	TGTGCCAGCAGTGAAAGGGGATACTACGAGCAGTACTTC
TRBD2	TRBV24-1	-	TRBJ2-3	CATSPSGRGADTQYF	TGTGCCACCAGTCCGAGCGGGAGGGGCGCAGATACGCAGTATTTT
-	TRBV6-5	-	TRBJ1-2	CASSPDRNYGYTF	TGTGCCAGCAGTCCAGACAGGAACTATGGCTACACCTTC
-	TRBV18	-	TRBJ1-2	CASSLETVKGYTF	TGTGCCAGCTCACTAGAGACAGTAAAAGGCTACACCTTC
-	TRBV7-2	-	TRBJ1-1	CASSPARASTTEAFF	TGTGCCAGCAGCCCGGCCAGGGCGAGTACGACTGAAGCTTTCTTT
-	TRBV13	-	TRBJ1-1	CASSSDYTEAFF	TGTGCCAGCAGCTCGGACTACACTGAAGCTTTCTTT
TRBD2	TRBV5-6	-	TRBJ2-1	CASSSWTSGLSYNEQFF	TGTGCCAGCAGCTCCTGGACTAGCGGCCTCTCCTACAATGAGCAGTTCTTC
-	TRBV23-1	few	TRBJ1-1	CASSQQLDSTEAFF	TGCGCCAGCAGTCAACAATTGGACAGCACTGAAGCTTTCTTT
-	TRBV19	-	TRBJ1-1	CASSPGGNTEAFF	TGTGCCAGTAGTCCGGGGGGGAACACTGAAGCTTTCTTT
-	TRBV5-4	-	TRBJ1-2	CASSPQGRQNLYGYTF	TGTGCCAGCAGCCCGCAAGGCCGACAGAACCTCTATGGCTACACCTTC
-	TRBV19	-	TRBJ1-2	CASSILQGLGYTF	TGTGCCAGTAGTATATTACAGGGATTAGGCTACACCTTC
-	TRBV18	-	TRBJ1-1	CASSPRQSHEGTEAFF	TGTGCCAGCTCACCGAGGCAATCCCATGAAGGCACTGAAGCTTTCTTT
TRBD2	TRBV7-9	-	TRBJ2-1	CASRLAGGRDNEQFF	TGTGCCAGCAGATTAGCGGGGGGCCGGGACAATGAGCAGTTCTTC